These T cell receptor beta chains were read from a single sample in a study of T cell responses to AZD1222 COVID-19 vaccine. Sequenced by immunoSEQ multiplex PCR; TCRdb stores in-frame clones only, minus some. The table includes about 130,000 clones, roughly 86% detected once. Sequencing used peripheral blood, obtained on day 0 of AZD1222 vaccination. Every receptor here comes from an adult in good health. Each CDR3 is given with its conserved first and last residue. A D gene is named only where the DNA matches it firmly. Size is omitted from some rows. Given values are once, few, many or a class for expanded clones.

V: TRBV2
D: -
size: -
J: TRBJ1-3
length: 14
CDR3: CASSDGTGWDTIYF
DNA: TGTGCCAGCAGTGATGGTACAGGGTGGGACACCATATATTTT

V: TRBV19
D: TRBD1
size: -
J: TRBJ1-2
length: 16
CDR3: CASRATGQVLNYGYTF
DNA: TGTGCCAGTAGAGCTACAGGACAGGTTCTTAACTATGGCTACACCTTC

V: TRBV19
D: -
size: -
J: TRBJ1-2
length: 11
CDR3: CASVANYGYTF
DNA: TGTGCCAGTGTAGCTAACTATGGCTACACCTTC

V: TRBV11-2
D: TRBD2
size: once
J: TRBJ2-7
length: 13
CDR3: CASSPGTTYEQYF
DNA: TGTGCCAGCAGCCCCGGGACTACCTACGAGCAGTACTTC

V: TRBV19
D: TRBD1
size: -
J: TRBJ2-3
length: 19
CDR3: CASSISYLDRAWVTDTQYF
DNA: TGTGCCAGTAGTATCTCATACCTCGACAGGGCTTGGGTGACAGATACGCAGTATTTT

V: TRBV28
D: -
size: -
J: TRBJ1-1
length: 12
CDR3: CASSDQSTEAFF
DNA: TGTGCCAGCAGCGATCAGAGCACTGAAGCTTTCTTT

V: TRBV5-3
D: -
size: -
J: TRBJ1-1
length: 17
CDR3: CARSLGLSGPMGTEAFF
DNA: TGTGCCAGAAGCTTGGGGCTTTCGGGACCGATGGGCACTGAAGCTTTCTTT

V: TRBV9
D: -
size: -
J: TRBJ1-2
length: 17
CDR3: CASSVGVTIMANYGYTF
DNA: TGTGCCAGCAGCGTAGGAGTGACGATTATGGCTAACTATGGCTACACCTTC

V: TRBV5-1
D: -
size: once
J: TRBJ2-5
length: 14
CDR3: CASSFGEKGETQYF
DNA: TGCGCCAGCAGCTTTGGAGAGAAGGGGGAGACCCAGTACTTC

V: TRBV7-8
D: -
size: -
J: TRBJ2-2
length: 15
CDR3: CASSLVGVDTGELFF
DNA: TGTGCCAGCAGCTTAGTGGGAGTCGACACCGGGGAGCTGTTTTTT

V: TRBV7-2
D: TRBD2
size: -
J: TRBJ2-5
length: 15
CDR3: CASSIVAGGGETQYF
DNA: TGTGCCAGCAGTATCGTGGCGGGGGGTGGCGAGACCCAGTACTTC

V: TRBV27
D: -
size: -
J: TRBJ2-1
length: 13
CDR3: CASSLPLRNEQFF
DNA: TGTGCCAGCAGTTTACCCCTCCGCAATGAGCAGTTCTTC

V: TRBV7-2
D: -
size: few
J: TRBJ2-7
length: 14
CDR3: CASSLEGGNYEQYF
DNA: TGTGCCAGCAGCTTAGAAGGCGGGAACTACGAGCAGTACTTC

V: TRBV29-1
D: -
size: -
J: TRBJ1-1
length: 12
CDR3: CSVARGGTEAFF
DNA: TGCAGCGTTGCCCGGGGGGGGACTGAAGCTTTCTTT

V: TRBV28
D: -
size: -
J: TRBJ2-7
length: 12
CDR3: CASSLGGYEQYF
DNA: TGTGCCAGCAGTTTAGGGGGTTACGAGCAGTACTTC

V: TRBV10-3
D: -
size: -
J: TRBJ2-1
length: 14
CDR3: CATQGGSSYNEQFF
DNA: TGTGCCACCCAAGGGGGGTCCTCCTACAATGAGCAGTTCTTC

V: TRBV19
D: TRBD2
size: -
J: TRBJ2-1
length: 14
CDR3: CASSSMGGFNEQFF
DNA: TGTGCCAGTAGTTCTATGGGGGGGTTCAATGAGCAGTTCTTC

V: TRBV5-6
D: TRBD1
size: once
J: TRBJ1-5
length: 17
CDR3: CATTPGTGEFSNQPQHF
DNA: TGTGCCACCACCCCCGGGACAGGGGAGTTTAGCAATCAGCCCCAGCATTTT

V: TRBV28
D: -
size: -
J: TRBJ1-2
length: 12
CDR3: CASSMTGYGYTF
DNA: TGTGCCAGCAGTATGACAGGATATGGCTACACCTTC

V: TRBV7-8
D: -
size: -
J: TRBJ2-6
length: 16
CDR3: CATSSGSYSGANVLTF
DNA: TGTGCCACCTCGAGCGGGTCGTACTCTGGGGCCAACGTCCTGACTTTC

V: TRBV5-1
D: -
size: once
J: TRBJ1-2
length: 14
CDR3: CASSSGGSNYGYTF
DNA: TGCGCCAGCAGCTCTGGAGGGAGTAACTATGGCTACACCTTC

V: TRBV18
D: TRBD2
size: -
J: TRBJ2-7
length: 13
CDR3: CASSSSGSGEQYF
DNA: TGTGCCAGCTCATCCAGCGGGAGCGGCGAGCAGTACTTC

V: TRBV9
D: TRBD1
size: -
J: TRBJ1-2
length: 12
CDR3: CATFGQGHGYTF
DNA: TGTGCCACCTTTGGACAGGGTCATGGCTACACCTTC

V: TRBV24-1
D: TRBD1
size: once
J: TRBJ2-1
length: 15
CDR3: CATSDLVGQGGEQFF
DNA: TGTGCCACCAGTGATTTAGTGGGACAGGGGGGTGAGCAGTTCTTC

V: TRBV5-1
D: TRBD1
size: -
J: TRBJ1-2
length: 15
CDR3: CASSSRGQGEWGYTF
DNA: TGCGCCAGCAGCTCCAGGGGACAGGGGGAATGGGGCTACACCTTC

V: TRBV10-3
D: -
size: -
J: TRBJ2-7
length: 13
CDR3: CAISESRGYEQYF
DNA: TGTGCCATCAGTGAGTCCAGGGGCTACGAGCAGTACTTC

V: TRBV7-2
D: -
size: -
J: TRBJ2-2
length: 15
CDR3: CASSSREESTGELFF
DNA: TGTGCCAGCAGCTCCCGGGAAGAGAGCACCGGGGAGCTGTTTTTT

V: TRBV19
D: TRBD2
size: -
J: TRBJ2-1
length: 13
CDR3: CASTVGLAGEQFF
DNA: TGTGCCAGTACGGTGGGCCTAGCGGGTGAGCAGTTCTTC

V: TRBV18
D: TRBD1
size: -
J: TRBJ1-3
length: 17
CDR3: CASSPLADRRSGNTIYF
DNA: TGTGCCAGCTCACCACTAGCGGACAGGCGCTCTGGAAACACCATATATTTT

V: TRBV10-1
D: TRBD1
size: -
J: TRBJ1-5
length: 15
CDR3: CASADRGDISQPQHF
DNA: TGCGCCAGCGCAGACAGGGGGGACATAAGTCAGCCCCAGCATTTT

V: TRBV11-2
D: TRBD2
size: -
J: TRBJ2-7
length: 18
CDR3: CASSLASSGGPSSYEQYF
DNA: TGTGCCAGCAGCTTAGCTTCTAGCGGGGGGCCCAGCTCCTACGAGCAGTACTTC

V: TRBV4-1
D: TRBD1
size: -
J: TRBJ1-1
length: 16
CDR3: CASSPRQGRGETEAFF
DNA: TGCGCCAGCAGCCCTCGACAGGGACGTGGGGAAACTGAAGCTTTCTTT

V: TRBV30
D: TRBD2
size: once
J: TRBJ2-1
length: 15
CDR3: CAWSGLAGDFGEQFF
DNA: TGTGCCTGGAGTGGCCTAGCGGGGGACTTCGGTGAGCAGTTCTTC

V: TRBV6-5
D: -
size: -
J: TRBJ1-4
length: 15
CDR3: CASSRSGTQAGKLFF
DNA: TGTGCCAGCAGTCGCTCCGGGACCCAGGCGGGAAAACTGTTTTTT

V: TRBV7-9
D: TRBD2
size: -
J: TRBJ2-1
length: 13
CDR3: CASSSGLAPEQFF
DNA: TGTGCCAGCAGCTCGGGACTAGCCCCAGAGCAGTTCTTC

V: TRBV3-1/TRBV3-2
D: TRBD1
size: -
J: TRBJ2-2
length: 16
CDR3: CASSPGTAAWAGELFF
DNA: TGTGCCAGCAGCCCCGGGACAGCCGCCTGGGCCGGGGAGCTGTTTTTT

V: TRBV20-1
D: TRBD1
size: -
J: TRBJ2-7
length: 14
CDR3: CSVSSGTGAYEQYF
DNA: TGCAGTGTTAGTTCCGGGACAGGGGCCTACGAGCAGTACTTC

V: TRBV6-1
D: -
size: -
J: TRBJ2-7
length: 16
CDR3: CASSEAIWVTTYEQYF
DNA: TGTGCCAGCAGTGAAGCAATTTGGGTAACCACCTACGAGCAGTACTTC

V: TRBV28
D: -
size: -
J: TRBJ1-4
length: 15
CDR3: CASSSTTAANEKLFF
DNA: TGTGCCAGCAGTTCGACGACAGCGGCTAATGAAAAACTGTTTTTT

V: TRBV6-2/TRBV6-3
D: -
size: -
J: TRBJ1-5
length: 11
CDR3: CASSYESIQHF
DNA: TGTGCCAGCAGTTATGAATCGATCCAGCATTTT

V: TRBV3-1/TRBV3-2
D: -
size: few
J: TRBJ2-5
length: 15
CDR3: CASSLLASGEETQYF
DNA: TGTGCCAGCAGCCTTCTCGCATCAGGGGAAGAGACCCAGTACTTC

V: TRBV14
D: -
size: -
J: TRBJ2-2
length: 15
CDR3: CASSQRRGVAGELFF
DNA: TGTGCCAGCAGCCAACGTAGAGGGGTCGCCGGGGAGCTGTTTTTT

V: TRBV7-2
D: TRBD2
size: -
J: TRBJ2-3
length: 16
CDR3: CASSSPAGGPTDTQYF
DNA: TGTGCCAGCAGCTCCCCAGCGGGGGGTCCCACAGATACGCAGTATTTT

V: TRBV7-3
D: -
size: -
J: TRBJ2-2
length: 17
CDR3: CASSLTPGLHQAGELFF
DNA: TGTGCCAGCAGCTTAACACCAGGTCTTCATCAGGCCGGGGAGCTGTTTTTT

V: TRBV28
D: -
size: -
J: TRBJ1-5
length: 16
CDR3: CASSPIKVKGNQPQHF
DNA: TGTGCCAGCAGCCCCATCAAGGTTAAGGGCAATCAGCCCCAGCATTTT

V: TRBV2
D: -
size: -
J: TRBJ2-7
length: 12
CDR3: CASSTGSYEQYF
DNA: TGTGCCAGCAGTACAGGGAGCTACGAGCAGTACTTC

V: TRBV2
D: -
size: -
J: TRBJ1-4
length: 15
CDR3: CASSPQGPTNEKLFF
DNA: TGTGCCAGCAGTCCCCAGGGTCCCACTAATGAAAAACTGTTTTTT